This TCR beta chain was found in a study of T cells in localized non-small cell lung cancer. Data came from immunoSEQ multiplex PCR; TCRdb stores just in-frame clones and leaves some out. This sample has roughly 28,000 clones, with 82% found just once. V shed 0 bases, J shed 4 bases, and the junction held 6 bases outside the gene matches. This CDR3 is built from 16 residues. Germline V gene lookup returns CDR1 SGHVS and CDR2 FQNEAQ. The J gene is TRBJ2-3, the V gene TRBV7-8; 8 bases fit TRBD2. This clonotype was obtained from a woman aged 35-70 years with stage I lung adenocarcinoma. Sample: peripheral blood, taken before any cancer treatment. CDR3 sequence (DNA): TGTGCCAGCAGCTTAGCGACGGGGGGGCCATCAGATACGCAGTATTTT. Amino acids: CASSLATGGPSDTQYF.